Following are 26 T cell receptor beta chains from one sample sequenced in a study of blood T cell repertoires in COVID-19. Measured with immunoSEQ multiplex PCR; TCRdb has only the in-frame clones, and not every one. This sample carries 200,000 or so clones, around 77% of them seen once, and the ten largest clones take roughly 17%. Sequencing was performed on peripheral blood. The receptors here all came from a man in his fifties or sixties with active or convalescent COVID-19.

V gene TRBV6-5 combines with J gene TRBJ2-7; no clear D. The germline V gene encodes CDR1 MNHEY and CDR2 SVGAGI. The CDR3 contains 14 residues. V lost 6 bases and J 3 bases, leaving 15 bases between the germline ends. The CDR3 reads CASSRSPDRYEQYF. The CDR3 DNA reads TGTGCCAGCAGCCGATCCCCAGATCGCTACGAGCAGTACTTC.

This clone has just one count. The chain links TRBV11-2 to TRBJ2-5; 8 nucleotides agree with TRBD2. The germline V gene has CDR1 SGHAT and CDR2 FQNNGV. The CDR3 has 16 amino acids. The V gene end was trimmed by 1 base and the J gene end by 4 bases; junction bases not matched to a gene: 8. In DNA, the CDR3 is TGTGCCAGCAGCTTAGTTACGGGACTAGTAGGAGAGACCCAGTACTTC. This sequence encodes CASSLVTGLVGETQYF.

The rearrangement links TRBV27 to TRBJ2-4, with a weak D call TRBD1 (5 bases). The CDR3 spans 16 residues. V was clipped by 5 bases and J by 0 bases, with 14 bases between them. Germline CDR1 reads MNHEY; CDR2 reads SMNVEV (reference sequence). DNA for the CDR3: TGTGCCAGCAGTACACGACAGAGGATAGCCAAAAACATTCAGTACTTC. Translating gives CASSTRQRIAKNIQYF.

CDR3 nucleotide sequence: TGTGCCAGCTCACCACAGGGGGCCGGGGCCAACGTCCTGACTTTC. It specifies CASSPQGAGANVLTF. This chain connects TRBV18 to TRBJ2-6, with 7 bases that match TRBD1. This CDR3 region has 15 residues. The germline V gene has CDR1 KGHSH and CDR2 LQKENI. V gave up 1 base and J gave up 4 bases; unmatched junction bases: 1.

This rearrangement joins TRBV6-5 to TRBJ1-4, with a tentative D call TRBD1 (6 bases). Germline V gene data show CDR1 as MNHEY and CDR2 as SVGAGI. CDR3 length: 13 amino acids. V was shortened by 6 bases and J by 8 bases, with 13 bases between the two germline ends. In nucleotides, the CDR3 is TGTGCCAGCAGAGGACAGATAGGAGAAAAACTGTTTTTT. It encodes CASRGQIGEKLFF.

The chain links TRBV11-2 to TRBJ2-3; 7 nucleotides line up with TRBD2. The J segment lost 5 bases and the V segment lost 7 bases, leaving 9 bases of the junction unmatched. CDR1 is SGHAT, CDR2 FQNNGV, per germline. This CDR3 spans 14 amino acids. For the CDR3, the DNA is TGTGCCAGCAAAATATCCCGGGAGGAAGATACGCAGTATTTT. Its translation is CASKISREEDTQYF.

The rearrangement uses TRBV6-5 and TRBJ2-5; D call uncertain. Trimming removed 2 bases from V and 5 bases from J, with 12 bases in between. The CDR3 has 14 amino acids. The germline V gene encodes CDR1 MNHEY and CDR2 SVGAGI. In DNA, the CDR3 is TGTGCCAGCAGTTACGTGGCACGGCGGGAGACCCAGTACTTC. It specifies CASSYVARRETQYF.

This clone was picked up one time. This sequence joins TRBV12-3 or TRBV12-4 and TRBJ2-3; the D gene is possibly TRBD2 (5 bases). V gave up 7 bases and J gave up 7 bases, with 15 bases separating them. CDR3 length: 13 residues. The CDR3 loop reads CASTAVVGNTQYF. In nucleotides, the CDR3 is TGTGCCAGCACCGCCGTGGTCGGGAATACGCAGTATTTT.

This sequence joins TRBV28 and TRBJ1-1, with D tentatively TRBD1 (6 bases). The CDR3 has 18 residues. V was cut by 1 base and J by 1 base, with 19 bases left in between. In germline, CDR1 is MDHEN, CDR2 SYDVKM. This CDR3 is CASSLSGRGWGQNTEAFF. The CDR3 coding sequence is TGTGCCAGCAGTTTATCAGGTAGGGGATGGGGGCAGAACACTGAAGCTTTCTTT.

The chain recombines TRBV6-1 with TRBJ2-1; D is undetermined. V was clipped by 2 bases and J by 4 bases, with 3 bases between them. Germline CDR1 MNHNS, CDR2 SASEGT. The CDR3 has 12 residues. The CDR3 sequence is CASSEQYNEQFF. CDR3 bases: TGTGCCAGCAGTGAACAATACAATGAGCAGTTCTTC.

The chain combines TRBV27 with TRBJ1-5, with TRBD1 matching 9 bases. The CDR3 is 21 residues long. CDR1 and CDR2 from the germline V gene are MNHEY and SMNVEV (reference sequence). Trimming cost V 2 bases and J 6 bases; bases outside gene matches: 23. CDR3 sequence: CASSLRGWMGGGTGRVQPQHF. The DNA for the CDR3 is TGTGCCAGCAGTTTACGAGGATGGATGGGGGGTGGGACAGGGAGGGTTCAGCCCCAGCATTTT.

CDR3 in DNA: TGTGCCAGCAGTTTGGGCAGGCGGAACACCGGGGAGCTGTTTTTT. Translation gives CASSLGRRNTGELFF. The genes are TRBV27 and TRBJ2-2; D is unclear. Germline CDR1 reads MNHEY; CDR2 reads SMNVEV (reference sequence). V gave up 3 bases and J gave up 1 base, with 9 bases separating them. This CDR3 spans 15 amino acids.

On this clone: This sample includes further DNA sequences coding for the same CDR3. V gene TRBV7-2 combines with J gene TRBJ1-1; possibly TRBD1 for D (5 bases). The V end was cut by 1 base, the J end by 1 base, with 13 bases between. The CDR3 loop spans 16 amino acids. The germline gives CDR1 SGHTA, CDR2 FQGNSA. The CDR3 reads CASSLVGGRQNTEAFF. CDR3 in DNA: TGTGCCAGCAGCTTAGTCGGGGGACGTCAGAACACTGAAGCTTTCTTT. The full variable domain, with the rest looked up from reference TRBV7-2 and TRBJ1-1, is GAGVSQSPSNKVTEKGKDVELRCDPISGHTALYWYRQSLGQGLEFLIYFQGNSAPDKSGLPSDRFSAERTGGSVSTLTIQRTQQEDSAVYLCASSLVGGRQNTEAFFGQGTRLTVV.

V gene TRBV19 combines with J gene TRBJ2-2; D is possibly TRBD1 (7 bases). Trimming pared 3 bases from V and 2 bases from J, leaving 16 bases between. This CDR3 comprises 17 residues. Per germline, CDR1 LNHDA and CDR2 SQIVND (reference sequence). The CDR3 DNA reads as TGTGCCAGTAGTATTGGGCGGGGACAGTTAAACACCGGGGAGCTGTTTTTT. Amino acids: CASSIGRGQLNTGELFF.

This clone occurred once. This sequence joins TRBV10-1 and TRBJ2-2; TRBD2 aligns across 10 bases. Trimming at V came to 7 bases and at J to 3 bases, leaving 5 bases not matched to a gene. Germline CDR1 and CDR2: WNHNN and SYGVQD (reference sequence). This CDR3 region has 15 residues. The chain's CDR3 is CASKLAGTHTGELFF. CDR3 nucleotides: TGCGCCAGCAAACTAGCGGGAACGCACACCGGGGAGCTGTTTTTT.

The chain links TRBV6-5 to TRBJ1-2; no firm D call. Trimming removed 7 bases at V and 10 bases at J, with 19 bases between. Germline V CDR1 and CDR2: MNHEY, SVGAGI. There are 13 residues in the CDR3. CDR3 bases: TGTGCCAGCACCGCCCCGACACGGCAGGACTACACCTTC. Its protein is CASTAPTRQDYTF.

CDR3 sequence reads: CASSPLGQVNTEAFF. The CDR3 nucleotides are TGTGCCAGCAGCCCGCTCGGACAGGTCAACACTGAAGCTTTCTTT. The V and J genes are TRBV3-1 (or the pseudogene TRBV3-2) and TRBJ1-1; 7 bases map to TRBD1. Germline assignment: CDR1 LGHDT and CDR2 YNNKEL (reference sequence). V shed 4 bases and J 2 bases; nucleotides not matched to a gene: 7. There are 15 residues in the CDR3.

The rearrangement joins TRBV12-3 or TRBV12-4 to TRBJ1-5; possibly TRBD1 for D (6 bases). The CDR3 contains 13 residues. The V end was cut by 5 bases, the J end by 6 bases, with 11 bases between. The CDR3 is CASSPGQLQPQHF. CDR3 DNA: TGTGCCAGCAGTCCCGGACAGCTTCAGCCCCAGCATTTT.

In its sample, this clone was seen once. The gene calls are TRBV28 and TRBJ2-1; weak D call: TRBD2 (6 bases). V was cut by 6 bases and J by 5 bases, with 20 bases left in between. The CDR3 length is 16 residues. CDR1 is MDHEN and CDR2 is SYDVKM in the germline V gene. CDR3 bases: TGTGCCAGCAGAAGCCAAGCGGGCAGGATCCACAATGAGCAGTTCTTC. Amino acids: CASRSQAGRIHNEQFF.

This clone was seen more than once but under ten times. The chain is built from TRBV7-2 and TRBJ1-4, with TRBD1 identical over 7 bases. The CDR3 runs to 14 residues. The ends lost 4 bases at V and 8 bases at J; junction bases unmatched: 7. Germline V gives CDR1 SGHTA, CDR2 FQGNSA. As DNA, the CDR3 is TGTGCCAGCAGCTCTGGAACAGGGGAGGAAAAACTGTTTTTT. Translated: CASSSGTGEEKLFF. The full variable domain, in which reference TRBV7-2 and TRBJ1-4 provide the parts outside the CDR3, is GAGVSQSPSNKVTEKGKDVELRCDPISGHTALYWYRQSLGQGLEFLIYFQGNSAPDKSGLPSDRFSAERTGGSVSTLTIQRTQQEDSAVYLCASSSGTGEEKLFFGSGTQLSVL.

CDR3 coding DNA: TGTGCCAGCAGTGCCGGGGACAGGGACAATCAGCCCCAGCATTTT. Translating gives CASSAGDRDNQPQHF. The chain has TRBV28 and TRBJ1-5; TRBD1 aligns across 9 bases. Trimming took 5 bases from V and 3 from J; bases not matched to a gene: 5. Germline CDR1 and CDR2: MDHEN and SYDVKM. This CDR3 region has 15 residues.

This clone was found a few times. The chain carries TRBV2 and TRBJ1-1, with D perhaps matching TRBD1 (5 bases). Germline V gene data show CDR1 as SNHLY and CDR2 as FYNNEI. V shed 4 bases and J shed 11 bases, with 17 bases lying between them. CDR3 length equals 13 residues. The CDR3 loop reads CASSVERGEVAFF. In nucleotides, the CDR3 is TGTGCCAGCAGTGTTGAAAGGGGCGAAGTGGCTTTCTTT. Looking up the rest from reference TRBV2 and TRBJ1-1 gives the full variable domain: EPEVTQTPSHQVTQMGQEVILRCVPISNHLYFYWYRQILGQKVEFLVSFYNNEISEKSEIFDDQFSVERPDGSNFTLKIRSTKLEDSAMYFCASSVERGEVAFFGQGTRLTVV.

V is TRBV19 and J is TRBJ2-7; 10 nucleotides line up with TRBD2. This CDR3 region has 13 residues. V gave up 5 bases and J gave up 6 bases; unmatched junction bases: 4. The V gene's germline CDR1 is LNHDA and CDR2 SQIVND (reference sequence). DNA of the CDR3: TGTGCCAGTAGTTCTAGCGGGAGAGGCGAGCAGTACTTC. The encoded protein is CASSSSGRGEQYF.

J is TRBJ2-5 and V is TRBV27; perhaps TRBD1 as D (5 bases). Trimming removed 2 bases at V and 5 bases at J, with 12 bases between. CDR3 length: 14 amino acids. Germline V gene lookup returns CDR1 MNHEY and CDR2 SMNVEV (reference sequence). CDR3 bases: TGTGCCAGCAGTTTAAAGGGGATGGGGGAGACCCAGTACTTC. Encoded protein: CASSLKGMGETQYF.

This clone has more than one count but fewer than ten. The V and J genes are TRBV12-3 or TRBV12-4 and TRBJ2-5; 7 bases match TRBD1. The CDR3 consists of 13 residues. With 6 bases clipped from V and 5 bases from J, the junction kept 6 bases outside the gene matches. CDR3 residues: CASRAQGVETQYF. The CDR3 region has the DNA TGTGCCAGCAGAGCCCAGGGGGTGGAGACCCAGTACTTC.

This CDR3 reads CASSLTGSTEAFF. The CDR3 nucleotides read TGTGCCAGCAGCTTAACTGGGAGTACTGAAGCTTTCTTT. The V call is TRBV7-9, the J call TRBJ1-1; D remains unclear. The germline V and J ends were trimmed by 2 bases and 5 bases, with 9 bases remaining between them. Germline V CDR1 and CDR2: SEHNR, FQNEAQ (reference sequence). The CDR3 spans 13 residues.